The 21 T cell receptor beta chains below were found in one sample sequenced in a study of blood T cell repertoires in COVID-19. Produced via immunoSEQ multiplex PCR; TCRdb's table is partial and in-frame only. The sample shows approximately 350,000 clones, roughly 87% of them seen only once. The sample comprised PBMCs or T cells enriched from blood (not recorded which). These TCRs come from a woman in her 30s who had recovered from COVID-19.

This chain uses TRBV7-9 with TRBJ2-5, with D possibly being TRBD2 (6 bases). The V gene lost 0 bases and the J gene lost 2 bases, with 7 bases spanning the gap. The germline V gene has CDR1 SEHNR and CDR2 FQNEAQ (reference sequence). The CDR3 covers 14 residues. CDR3 sequence reads: CASSLAGGQETQYF. CDR3 DNA: TGTGCCAGCAGCTTAGCGGGGGGACAAGAGACCCAGTACTTC.

The chain carries TRBV5-1 and TRBJ2-7; 7 bases match TRBD1. The V gene's germline CDR1 is SGHRS and CDR2 YFSETQ. The trim removed 2 bases at V and 2 bases at J, leaving 7 bases unmatched. The CDR3 consists of 15 residues. CDR3 nucleotide sequence: TGCGCCAGCAGCTTCGGACAGGTCTCCCCCTACGAGCAGTACTTC. It specifies CASSFGQVSPYEQYF. Together with reference TRBV5-1 and TRBJ2-7, the CDR3 gives the full variable domain: KAGVTQTPRYLIKTRGQQVTLSCSPISGHRSVSWYQQTPGQGLQFLFEYFSETQRNKGNFPGRFSGRQFSNSRSEMNVSTLELGDSALYLCASSFGQVSPYEQYFGPGTRLTVT.

This CDR3 reads CASSLAGLSYEQYF. The CDR3 DNA is TGTGCCAGCAGTTTGGCAGGGCTCTCCTACGAGCAGTACTTC. J is TRBJ2-7 and V is TRBV2; D perhaps matches TRBD1 (5 bases). V was shortened by 5 bases and J by 0 bases, with 11 bases between the two germline ends. Germline CDR1 reads SNHLY; CDR2 reads FYNNEI. The CDR3 loop spans 14 amino acids. The full variable domain, completed using reference TRBV2 and TRBJ2-7, is EPEVTQTPSHQVTQMGQEVILRCVPISNHLYFYWYRQILGQKVEFLVSFYNNEISEKSEIFDDQFSVERPDGSNFTLKIRSTKLEDSAMYFCASSLAGLSYEQYFGPGTRLTVT.

The V call is TRBV27, the J call TRBJ2-1; 13 bases fit TRBD2. The CDR3 covers 15 residues. V lost 5 bases and J lost 6; bases outside the gene matches: 4. Per germline, CDR1 MNHEY and CDR2 SMNVEV (reference sequence). The CDR3 loop reads CASSLTSGGANEQFF. CDR3 bases: TGTGCCAGCAGTCTCACTAGCGGGGGGGCCAATGAGCAGTTCTTC.

The chain couples TRBV27 to TRBJ2-6; no clear D. CDR3 size: 14 residues. The V end was cut by 3 bases, the J end by 0 bases, with 3 bases between. CDR1 is MNHEY and CDR2 is SMNVEV in the germline V gene (reference sequence). CDR3 sequence: CASSFLSGANVLTF. CDR3 nucleotide sequence: TGTGCCAGCAGTTTCCTCTCTGGGGCCAACGTCCTGACTTTC.

The chain recombines TRBV5-1 with TRBJ1-1, with 8 bases lining up with TRBD1. The germline CDR1 and CDR2 sequences are SGHRS and YFSETQ. CDR3 size: 15 residues. The junction had 7 bases not matched to a gene; V was cut back by 0 bases and J by 6 bases. Here the CDR3 reads CASSLGQGSYAEAFF. The CDR3 DNA follows: TGCGCCAGCAGCTTGGGACAGGGGTCGTACGCTGAAGCTTTCTTT.

The chain is built from TRBV5-8 and TRBJ1-2, with 7 bases identical to TRBD1. CDR3 length equals 15 residues. Trimming removed 4 bases from V and 8 bases from J; junction bases left unmatched: 14. The germline V gene has CDR1 SGHTS and CDR2 YDEGEE. The CDR3 sequence is CASSGESQGWEGYTF. CDR3 sequence (DNA): TGTGCCAGCAGCGGGGAGTCACAGGGGTGGGAAGGCTACACCTTC.

This clone has at least ten counts. The chain has TRBV3-1 (or the pseudogene TRBV3-2) and TRBJ1-2; 7 nucleotides line up with TRBD1. Per the germline V gene, CDR1 is LGHDT and CDR2 is YNNKEL (reference sequence). The CDR3 is 14 residues long. V shed 4 bases, J shed 7 bases, and the junction held 9 bases outside the gene matches. The CDR3 nucleotides read TGTGCCAGCAGCCCTCAAGGAGGGGGCGGTGGCTACACCTTC. Protein product: CASSPQGGGGGYTF.

This chain joins TRBV4-1 and TRBJ2-2; D may be TRBD1 (6 bases). The ends were cut back, 0 bases at V and 5 bases at J, with 7 bases in the middle. The CDR3 totals 14 residues. Germline values: CDR1 MGHRA, CDR2 YSYEKL. CDR3 DNA sequence: TGCGCCAGCAGCCAAGAAGGGGGAACCGGGGAGCTGTTTTTT. Amino acids: CASSQEGGTGELFF.

The V call is TRBV7-9, the J call TRBJ2-7; D perhaps matches TRBD2 (6 bases). Deletions cut 7 bases from V and 0 bases from J, with 19 bases between. CDR1 SEHNR and CDR2 FQNEAQ come from the germline V gene (reference sequence). The CDR3 loop spans 16 amino acids. The DNA of the CDR3 is TGTGCCAGCACCCGGGGGAGCACGGCAGGCTCCTACGAGCAGTACTTC. This codes for CASTRGSTAGSYEQYF.

This chain uses TRBV7-9 with TRBJ1-1; D perhaps matches TRBD1 (6 bases). Per the germline V gene, CDR1 is SEHNR and CDR2 is FQNEAQ (reference sequence). The CDR3 extends over 15 amino acids. Trimming took 0 bases from V and 4 from J, leaving 12 bases between them. The CDR3 loop reads CASSLARGGTTEAFF. Written as DNA, the CDR3 is TGTGCCAGCAGCTTAGCCCGGGGGGGCACCACTGAAGCTTTCTTT.

This clone was seen a single time. The chain couples TRBV2 to TRBJ2-3; D gene ambiguous. Germline V gene lookup returns CDR1 SNHLY and CDR2 FYNNEI. This CDR3 region has 14 residues. The V end was cut by 6 bases, the J end by 1 base, with 11 bases between. The CDR3 bases are TGTGCCAGCAGCATTTTTTCGGGCACAGATACGCAGTATTTT. This codes for CASSIFSGTDTQYF. Based on the CDR3 plus reference TRBV2 and TRBJ2-3, the full variable domain is EPEVTQTPSHQVTQMGQEVILRCVPISNHLYFYWYRQILGQKVEFLVSFYNNEISEKSEIFDDQFSVERPDGSNFTLKIRSTKLEDSAMYFCASSIFSGTDTQYFGPGTRLTVL.

The chain is built from TRBV13 and TRBJ2-5, with a tentative D call TRBD2 (6 bases). Germline V gene sequence: CDR1 PRHDT, CDR2 FYEKMQ (reference sequence). V lost 1 base and J 5 bases, leaving 11 bases between the germline ends. The CDR3 loop spans 14 amino acids. The DNA of the CDR3 is TGTGCCAGCAGCTTAGTCCGAGGAGGGGAGACCCAGTACTTC. This encodes CASSLVRGGETQYF.

This clone turned up a few times. The chain couples TRBV20-1 to TRBJ2-2; D is unclear. Germline CDR1 and CDR2: DFQATT and SNEGSKA (reference sequence). V dropped 3 bases and J dropped 5 bases, with 7 bases sitting between them. The CDR3 is 12 amino acids. In nucleotides, the CDR3 is TGCAGTGCTAGTGGCGAGACCGGGGAGCTGTTTTTT. As protein: CSASGETGELFF.

This clone was observed a single time. This rearrangement joins TRBV28 to TRBJ2-5; the match to TRBD2 covers 8 bases. CDR1 is MDHEN, CDR2 SYDVKM, per germline. V was pared by 10 bases and J by 1 base, with 17 bases of the junction left unmatched. This CDR3 is 17 amino acids long. In nucleotides, the CDR3 is TGTGCCACCGGGAACGATCGACGGGAGGGCCTCCAAGAGACCCAGTACTTC. It codes for CATGNDRREGLQETQYF. Supplemented by reference TRBV28 and TRBJ2-5, the full variable domain reads DVKVTQSSRYLVKRTGEKVFLECVQDMDHENMFWYRQDPGLGLRLIYFSYDVKMKEKGDIPEGYSVSREKKERFSLILESASTNQTSMYLCATGNDRREGLQETQYFGPGTRLLVL.

Points on this clone: Other DNA variants within this sample encode the same CDR3. The V gene is TRBV28, the J gene TRBJ1-5; 8 bases align to TRBD1. The CDR3 is 14 residues long. The V gene's germline CDR1 is MDHEN and CDR2 SYDVKM. V trimming: 5 bases; J trimming: 2 bases; junction bases outside the gene matches: 2. The CDR3 DNA sequence: TGTGCCAGCAGTCTGGGACAGGGCAATCAGCCCCAGCATTTT. This codes for CASSLGQGNQPQHF.

The genes are TRBV4-1 and TRBJ2-2; D may be TRBD2 (6 bases). CDR3 length equals 18 residues. The germline V and J ends were trimmed by 1 base and 1 base, with 16 bases remaining between them. Germline V gene sequence: CDR1 MGHRA, CDR2 YSYEKL. DNA of the CDR3: TGCGCCAGCAGCCAAGGGGGCCGAGGAGCGGGGAACACCGGGGAGCTGTTTTTT. It is translated as CASSQGGRGAGNTGELFF.

The rearrangement uses TRBV18 and TRBJ1-5; TRBD1 matches 11 bases. The junction had 2 bases not matched to a gene; V was cut back by 4 bases and J by 6 bases. There are 14 residues in the CDR3. In germline, CDR1 is KGHSH, CDR2 LQKENI. CDR3 bases: TGTGCCAGCTCACAGGACAGGGGGCCTCAGCCCCAGCATTTT. It codes for CASSQDRGPQPQHF.

This clone showed up just once. The CDR3 sequence is CASSIAGGPGYGYTF. The CDR3 DNA reads as TGTGCCAGTAGTATAGCCGGGGGGCCTGGCTATGGCTACACCTTC. The chain employs TRBV19 and TRBJ1-2, with a tentative D call TRBD1 (6 bases). V was pared by 1 base and J by 4 bases, with 13 bases between. CDR1 is LNHDA, CDR2 SQIVND, per germline (reference sequence). The CDR3 is made up of 15 amino acids.

This chain joins TRBV7-9 and TRBJ1-2; 11 bases are a match to TRBD1. The germline gives CDR1 SEHNR, CDR2 FQNEAQ (reference sequence). The CDR3 covers 17 residues. V dropped 3 bases and J dropped 3; count of bases not matched to a gene: 9. The CDR3 reads CASSFGTGGTGDYGYTF. CDR3 nucleotides: TGTGCCAGCAGCTTCGGGACAGGGGGAACTGGGGACTATGGCTACACCTTC. Variable domain in full (rest from reference TRBV7-9 and TRBJ1-2): DTGVSQNPRHKITKRGQNVTFRCDPISEHNRLYWYRQTLGQGPEFLTYFQNEAQLEKSRLLSDRFSAERPKGSFSTLEIQRTEQGDSAMYLCASSFGTGGTGDYGYTFGSGTRLTVV.

The V gene is TRBV12-5, the J gene TRBJ2-7, with a possible D match to TRBD1 (6 bases). Looked up from germline, CDR1 is LGHNT and CDR2 is FRNRAP. The V end was cut by 11 bases, the J end by 4 bases, with 15 bases between. The CDR3 sequence is 12 residues long. In nucleotides, the CDR3 is TGTGCTGTCCGGGACACTTCATACGAGCAGTACTTC. Translated, it gives CAVRDTSYEQYF.